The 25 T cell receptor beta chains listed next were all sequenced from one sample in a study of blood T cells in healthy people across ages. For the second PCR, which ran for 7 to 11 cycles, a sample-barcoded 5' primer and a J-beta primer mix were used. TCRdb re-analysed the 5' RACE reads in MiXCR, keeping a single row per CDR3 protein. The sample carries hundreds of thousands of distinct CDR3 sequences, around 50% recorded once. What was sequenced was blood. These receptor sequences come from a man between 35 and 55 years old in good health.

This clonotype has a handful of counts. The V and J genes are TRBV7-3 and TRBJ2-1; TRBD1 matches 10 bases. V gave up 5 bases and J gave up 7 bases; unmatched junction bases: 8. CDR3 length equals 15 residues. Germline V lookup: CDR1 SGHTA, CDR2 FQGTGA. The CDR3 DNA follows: TGTGCCAGCAGCCCCGGGACAGGGGATTTGAATGAGCAGTTCTTC. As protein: CASSPGTGDLNEQFF.

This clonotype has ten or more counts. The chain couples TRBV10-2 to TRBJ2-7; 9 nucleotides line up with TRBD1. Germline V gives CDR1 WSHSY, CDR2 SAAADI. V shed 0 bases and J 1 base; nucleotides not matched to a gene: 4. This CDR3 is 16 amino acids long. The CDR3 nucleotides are TGCGCCAGCAGTGAGTCGGCCGGGACAGGGTCCTACGAGCAGTACTTC. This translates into CASSESAGTGSYEQYF.

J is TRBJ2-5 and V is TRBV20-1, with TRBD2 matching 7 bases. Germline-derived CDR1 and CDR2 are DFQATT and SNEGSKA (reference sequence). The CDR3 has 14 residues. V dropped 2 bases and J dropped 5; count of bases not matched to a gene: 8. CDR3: CSARSAGEWETQYF. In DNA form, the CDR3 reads TGCAGTGCTAGAAGTGCGGGGGAGTGGGAGACCCAGTACTTC.

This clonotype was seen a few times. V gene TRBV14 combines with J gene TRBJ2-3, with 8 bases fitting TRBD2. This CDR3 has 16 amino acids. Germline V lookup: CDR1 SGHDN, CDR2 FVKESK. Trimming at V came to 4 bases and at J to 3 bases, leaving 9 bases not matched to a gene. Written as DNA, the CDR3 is TGTGCCAGCAGCCGCCGTACAGCGGGAGTGACAGATACGCAGTATTTT. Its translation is CASSRRTAGVTDTQYF.

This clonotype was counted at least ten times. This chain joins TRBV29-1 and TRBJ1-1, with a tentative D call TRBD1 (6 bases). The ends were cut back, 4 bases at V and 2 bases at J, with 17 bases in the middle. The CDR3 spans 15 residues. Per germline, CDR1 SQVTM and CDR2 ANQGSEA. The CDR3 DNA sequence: TGCAGCGTTGTGGGGTGGGGGGCTTCTAACACTGAAGCTTTCTTT. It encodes CSVVGWGASNTEAFF.

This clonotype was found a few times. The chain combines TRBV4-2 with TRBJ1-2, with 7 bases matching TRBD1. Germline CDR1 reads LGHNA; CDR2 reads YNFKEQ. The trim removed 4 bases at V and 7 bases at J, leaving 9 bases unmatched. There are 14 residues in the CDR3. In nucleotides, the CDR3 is TGTGCCAGCAGCCTCGATGAGGGGGCTGCTGGCTACACCTTC. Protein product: CASSLDEGAAGYTF.

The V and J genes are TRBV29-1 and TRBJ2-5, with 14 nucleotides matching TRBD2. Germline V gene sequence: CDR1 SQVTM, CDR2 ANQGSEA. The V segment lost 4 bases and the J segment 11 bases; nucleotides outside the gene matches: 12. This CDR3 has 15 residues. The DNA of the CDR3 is TGCAGCGTTGGGGGACTAGCGGGAGTCTCCAATGAGCAGTACTTC. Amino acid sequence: CSVGGLAGVSNEQYF.

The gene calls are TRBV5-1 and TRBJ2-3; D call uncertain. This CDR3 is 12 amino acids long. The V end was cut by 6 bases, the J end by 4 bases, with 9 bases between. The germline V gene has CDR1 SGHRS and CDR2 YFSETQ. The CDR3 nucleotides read TGCGCCAGCAAGGTAGCAGCAGATACGCAGTATTTT. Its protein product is CASKVAADTQYF.

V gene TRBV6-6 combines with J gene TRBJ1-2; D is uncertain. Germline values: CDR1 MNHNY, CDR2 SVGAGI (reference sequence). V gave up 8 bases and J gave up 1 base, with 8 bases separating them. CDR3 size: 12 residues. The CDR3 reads CASGGSNYGYTF. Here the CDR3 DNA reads TGTGCCAGCGGCGGCAGTAACTATGGCTACACCTTC.

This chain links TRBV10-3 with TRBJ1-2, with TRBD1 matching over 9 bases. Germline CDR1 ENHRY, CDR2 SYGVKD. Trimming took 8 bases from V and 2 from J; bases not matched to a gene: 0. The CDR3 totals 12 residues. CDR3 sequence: CAIGTGNYGYTF. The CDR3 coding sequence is TGTGCCATCGGGACAGGGAACTATGGCTACACCTTC.

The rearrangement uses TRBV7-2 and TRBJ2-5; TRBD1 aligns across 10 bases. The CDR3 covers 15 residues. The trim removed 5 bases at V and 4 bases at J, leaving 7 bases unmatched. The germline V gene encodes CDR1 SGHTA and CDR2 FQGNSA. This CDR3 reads CASSPRQGAGETQYF. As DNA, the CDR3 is TGTGCCAGCAGCCCGCGACAGGGGGCGGGAGAGACCCAGTACTTC.

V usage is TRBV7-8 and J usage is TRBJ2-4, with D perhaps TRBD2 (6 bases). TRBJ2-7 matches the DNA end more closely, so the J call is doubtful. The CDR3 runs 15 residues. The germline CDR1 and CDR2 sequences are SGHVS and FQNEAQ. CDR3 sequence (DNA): TGTGCCAGCAGCTTAGCGGCGGGGAATCAGTACGAGCAGTACTTC. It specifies CASSLAAGNQYEQYF.

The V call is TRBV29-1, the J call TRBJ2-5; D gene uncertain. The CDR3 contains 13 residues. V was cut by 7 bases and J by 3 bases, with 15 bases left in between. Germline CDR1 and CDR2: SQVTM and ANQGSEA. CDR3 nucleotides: TGCAGCGCCCCTATAACCGGAAAAGAGACCCAGTACTTC. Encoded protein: CSAPITGKETQYF.

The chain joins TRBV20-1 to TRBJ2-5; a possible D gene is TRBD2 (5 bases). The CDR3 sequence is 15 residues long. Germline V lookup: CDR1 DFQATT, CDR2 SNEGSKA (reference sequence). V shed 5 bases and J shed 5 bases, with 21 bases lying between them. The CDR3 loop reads CSAGKAAGLRETQYF. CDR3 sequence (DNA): TGCAGTGCTGGCAAAGCTGCGGGCCTCAGGGAGACCCAGTACTTC.

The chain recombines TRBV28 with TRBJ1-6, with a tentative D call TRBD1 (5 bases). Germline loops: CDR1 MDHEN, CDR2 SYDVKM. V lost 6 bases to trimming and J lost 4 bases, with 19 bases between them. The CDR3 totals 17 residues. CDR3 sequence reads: CASRFAGVGTYNSPLHF. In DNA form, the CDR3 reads TGTGCCAGCAGGTTTGCCGGCGTCGGGACGTATAATTCACCCCTCCACTTT. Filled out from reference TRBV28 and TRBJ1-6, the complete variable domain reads DVKVTQSSRYLVKRTGEKVFLECVQDMDHENMFWYRQDPGLGLRLIYFSYDVKMKEKGDIPEGYSVSREKKERFSLILESASTNQTSMYLCASRFAGVGTYNSPLHFGNGTRLTVT.

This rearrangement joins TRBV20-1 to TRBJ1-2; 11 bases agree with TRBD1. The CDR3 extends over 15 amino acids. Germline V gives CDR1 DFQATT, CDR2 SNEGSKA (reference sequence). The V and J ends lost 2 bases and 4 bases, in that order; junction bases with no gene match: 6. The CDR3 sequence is CSARPRTGGPYGYTF. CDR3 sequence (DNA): TGCAGTGCTAGACCCCGGACAGGGGGCCCCTATGGCTACACCTTC.

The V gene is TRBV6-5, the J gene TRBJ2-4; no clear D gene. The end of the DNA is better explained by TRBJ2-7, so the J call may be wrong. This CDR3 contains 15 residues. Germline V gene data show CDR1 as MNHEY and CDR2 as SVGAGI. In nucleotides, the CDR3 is TGTGCCAGCAGTTACGGCGCAGGTCAGACCTACGAGCAGTACTTC. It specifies CASSYGAGQTYEQYF.

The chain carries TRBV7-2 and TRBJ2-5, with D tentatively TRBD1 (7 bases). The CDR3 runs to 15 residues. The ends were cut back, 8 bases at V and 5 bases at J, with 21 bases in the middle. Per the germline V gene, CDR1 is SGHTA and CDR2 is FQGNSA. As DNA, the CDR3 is TGTGCCAGCTGCAACAGGGGAGGCTCGGCGGAGACCCAGTACTTC. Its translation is CASCNRGGSAETQYF.

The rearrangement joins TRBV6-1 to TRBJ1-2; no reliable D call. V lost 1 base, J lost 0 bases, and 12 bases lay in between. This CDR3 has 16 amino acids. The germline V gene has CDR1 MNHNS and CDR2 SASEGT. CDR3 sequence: CASSEGGRKANYGYTF. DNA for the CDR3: TGTGCCAGCAGTGAAGGAGGCAGGAAAGCTAACTATGGCTACACCTTC.

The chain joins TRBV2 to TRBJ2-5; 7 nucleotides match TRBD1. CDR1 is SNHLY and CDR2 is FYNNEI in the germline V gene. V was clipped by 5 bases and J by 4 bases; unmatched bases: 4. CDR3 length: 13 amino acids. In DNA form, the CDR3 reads TGTGCCAGCAGTAACAGGGGCCTAGAGACCCAGTACTTC. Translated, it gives CASSNRGLETQYF.

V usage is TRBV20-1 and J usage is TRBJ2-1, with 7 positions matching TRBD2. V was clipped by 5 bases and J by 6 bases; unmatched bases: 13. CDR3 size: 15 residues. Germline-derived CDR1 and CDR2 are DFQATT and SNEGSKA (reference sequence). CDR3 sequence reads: CSALRTRILSNEQFF. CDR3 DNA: TGCAGTGCTCTGCGGACTAGGATATTGAGCAATGAGCAGTTCTTC.

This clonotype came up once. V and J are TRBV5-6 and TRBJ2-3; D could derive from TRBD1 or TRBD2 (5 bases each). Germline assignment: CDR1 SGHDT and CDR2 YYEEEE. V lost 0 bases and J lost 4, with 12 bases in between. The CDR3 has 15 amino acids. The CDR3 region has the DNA TGTGCCAGCAGCTTGGCCGAGGGGTTGTCAGATACGCAGTATTTT. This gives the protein CASSLAEGLSDTQYF.

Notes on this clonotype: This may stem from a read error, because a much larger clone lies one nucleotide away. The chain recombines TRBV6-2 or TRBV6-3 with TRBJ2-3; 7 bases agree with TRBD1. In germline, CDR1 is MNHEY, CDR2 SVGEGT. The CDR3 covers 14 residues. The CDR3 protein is CAGSLGQHTDTQYF. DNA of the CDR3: TGTGCCGGCAGTTTGGGACAGCACACAGATACGCAGTATTTT.

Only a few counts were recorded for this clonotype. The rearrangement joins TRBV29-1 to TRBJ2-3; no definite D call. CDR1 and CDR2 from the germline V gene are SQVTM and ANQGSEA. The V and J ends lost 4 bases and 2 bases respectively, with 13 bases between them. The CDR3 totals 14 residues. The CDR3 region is CSVVRVALTDTQYF. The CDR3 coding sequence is TGCAGCGTTGTTCGGGTGGCCCTCACAGATACGCAGTATTTT.

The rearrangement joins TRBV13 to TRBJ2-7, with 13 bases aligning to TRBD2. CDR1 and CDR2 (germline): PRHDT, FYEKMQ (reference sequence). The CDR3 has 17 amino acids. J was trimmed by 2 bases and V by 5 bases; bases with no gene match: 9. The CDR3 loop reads CASSPPQLAGGPYEQYF. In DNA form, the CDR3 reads TGTGCCAGCAGCCCACCACAACTAGCGGGAGGGCCCTACGAGCAGTACTTC. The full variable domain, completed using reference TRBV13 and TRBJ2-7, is AAGVIQSPRHLIKEKRETATLKCYPIPRHDTVYWYQQGPGQDPQFLISFYEKMQSDKGSIPDRFSAQQFSDYHSELNMSSLELGDSALYFCASSPPQLAGGPYEQYFGPGTRLTVT.